A selection of T cell receptor beta chains follows, all from one sample in a study of response to subunit inactivated influenza vaccine. TCRdb used MiXCR to reprocess the RT-PCR reads, holding one entry per CDR3 protein. The data show a few hundred thousand distinct CDR3 sequences, approximately 10% seen once. Here the sequenced sample was PBMCs from blood, taken 45 days after vaccination. The receptors shown here come from a man between 45 and 60 years old who received an inactivated influenza vaccine. The CDR3 runs from the conserved cysteine through the conserved F or W. A D gene is named only where the DNA matches it firmly. Where a row states a size, it is once, few, many or the class of an expanded clone; other rows omit it.

v_gene,d_gene,abundance,j_gene,CDR3aa,CDR3nt
TRBV25-1,-,many,TRBJ2-5,CASSGGNRATQETQYF,TGTGCCAGCAGTGGAGGAAACAGGGCCACCCAAGAGACCCAGTACTTC
TRBV5-1,-,-,TRBJ2-7,CASSLTAPEDEQYF,TGCGCCAGCAGTTTGACAGCCCCCGAGGACGAGCAGTACTTC
TRBV20-1,-,-,TRBJ2-1,CSASSYARGTDEQFF,TGCAGTGCTAGCTCCTACGCTCGAGGGACGGATGAGCAGTTCTTC
TRBV15,-,many,TRBJ2-5,CATKKTDEETQYF,TGTGCCACCAAGAAGACAGATGAAGAGACCCAGTACTTC
TRBV4-3,TRBD1,-,TRBJ2-7,CASSQGTGGVEQYF,TGCGCCAGCAGCCAGGGGACAGGGGGGGTCGAGCAGTACTTC
TRBV10-3,TRBD2,many,TRBJ2-3,CASWTSGSTDTQYF,TGTGCCAGCTGGACTAGCGGCAGCACAGATACGCAGTATTTT
TRBV5-5,TRBD1,few,TRBJ1-1,CASSWGQNMNTEAFF,TGTGCCAGCAGCTGGGGACAGAACATGAACACTGAAGCTTTCTTT
TRBV12-3/TRBV12-4,TRBD2,many,TRBJ2-5,CASSSRWTSGIVALKETQYF,TGTGCCAGCAGTTCCCGTTGGACTAGCGGGATCGTGGCGCTCAAGGAGACCCAGTACTTC
TRBV2,-,-,TRBJ2-1,CAKEGVNEQFF,TGTGCCAAAGAGGGTGTCAATGAGCAGTTCTTC
TRBV5-1,TRBD1,-,TRBJ2-1,CASSWDRGDYNEQFF,TGCGCCAGCAGCTGGGACAGGGGGGATTACAATGAGCAGTTCTTC
TRBV5-4,TRBD1,few,TRBJ1-2,CASSGGQVAVFDYTF,TGTGCCAGCAGCGGGGGACAGGTTGCAGTCTTTGACTACACCTTC
TRBV7-6,TRBD1,many,TRBJ2-7,CASSSFATGTAYEQYF,TGTGCCAGCAGCTCATTTGCGACCGGGACAGCCTACGAGCAGTACTTC
TRBV10-3,TRBD1,many,TRBJ2-5,CAISEGTGGETQYF,TGTGCCATCAGTGAAGGGACAGGGGGCGAGACCCAGTACTTC
TRBV27,TRBD2,-,TRBJ2-3,CASSPAGLAGLTDTQYF,TGTGCCAGCAGTCCGGCGGGACTAGCGGGGCTCACAGATACGCAGTATTTT
TRBV7-8,-,-,TRBJ2-3,CASSHLESSTPDF,TGTGCCAGCAGCCACTTAGAATCCTCAACTCCGGATTTT
TRBV28,-,-,TRBJ1-1,CASSRTHRVEAFF,TGTGCCAGCAGCCGGACCCACAGAGTGGAAGCTTTCTTT
TRBV3-1,-,-,TRBJ2-5,CASSQEGRVETQYF,TGTGCCAGCAGCCAAGAAGGTCGGGTGGAGACCCAGTACTTC
TRBV3-1,-,few,TRBJ2-7,CASSAGVGGGEQYF,TGTGCCAGCAGCGCTGGGGTCGGGGGAGGCGAGCAGTACTTC
TRBV10-3,-,-,TRBJ1-3,CAIQGSGNTIYF,TGTGCCATTCAGGGATCTGGAAACACCATATATTTT
TRBV4-1,TRBD1,many,TRBJ2-7,CASSQGQGQDEQYF,TGCGCCAGCAGCCAAGGACAGGGTCAAGACGAGCAGTACTTC
TRBV12-3/TRBV12-4,-,few,TRBJ2-7,CASRQDTEQYF,TGTGCCAGCAGACAAGACACGGAGCAGTACTTC
TRBV12-3/TRBV12-4,TRBD1,many,TRBJ1-2,CASSRTGGGGYTF,TGTGCCAGCAGCAGGACAGGGGGCGGTGGCTACACCTTC
TRBV7-3,-,many,TRBJ2-2,CASSSVATGELFF,TGTGCCAGCAGCTCCGTCGCTACCGGGGAGCTGTTTTTT
TRBV5-1,TRBD1,-,TRBJ1-5,CASSPSPRQGSNQPQHF,TGCGCCAGCAGCCCATCTCCGAGACAGGGTAGCAATCAGCCCCAGCATTTT
TRBV9,-,-,TRBJ2-1,CASSGTGLGGLDEQFF,TGTGCCAGCAGCGGCACCGGACTAGGGGGGCTTGATGAGCAGTTCTTC
TRBV12-3/TRBV12-4,-,many,TRBJ1-5,CASSLWEQSQHF,TGTGCCAGCAGTTTATGGGAGCAGTCCCAGCATTTT
TRBV24-1,TRBD1,-,TRBJ2-1,CATSDSGTGMHEQFF,TGTGCCACCAGTGACTCCGGGACAGGGATGCATGAGCAGTTCTTC
TRBV9,TRBD1,-,TRBJ1-1,CASSADQGDGTEAFF,TGTGCCAGCAGCGCGGACCAGGGGGATGGCACTGAAGCTTTCTTT
TRBV20-1,TRBD2,few,TRBJ2-1,CSAYGLAGVGAYNEQFF,TGCAGTGCCTACGGACTAGCGGGAGTGGGGGCCTACAATGAGCAGTTCTTC
TRBV27,TRBD2,-,TRBJ2-7,CASSRGGSLTYEQYF,TGTGCCAGCAGCCGGGGGGGGTCCTTGACCTACGAGCAGTACTTC
TRBV3-1,TRBD1,few,TRBJ2-1,CASSPLWRQGDFLAYNEQFF,TGTGCCAGCAGCCCCCTGTGGAGGCAGGGGGATTTTTTGGCCTACAATGAGCAGTTCTTC